The 21 T cell receptor beta chains below were found in one sample sequenced in a study of chemoradiotherapy in HPV16-positive cancers. Produced via immunoSEQ multiplex PCR; TCRdb's table is partial and in-frame only. The profile shows more than 4,000 clones, around nine tenths of them singletons. The material sequenced was tumor tissue, taken from a patient who underwent chemoradiotherapy. Receptors were obtained from a human donor with HPV-associated anogenital cancer.

V usage is TRBV7-2 and J usage is TRBJ2-1; 9 bases line up with TRBD2. Germline V gives CDR1 SGHTA, CDR2 FQGNSA. Trimming removed 7 bases from V and 0 bases from J; junction bases left unmatched: 7. The CDR3 runs 16 residues. The CDR3: CASTFLRGGSYNEQFF. The CDR3, as DNA: TGTGCCAGCACCTTTTTGCGGGGGGGCTCCTACAATGAGCAGTTCTTC.

The gene calls are TRBV7-9 and TRBJ1-6; D unclear. V was shortened by 8 bases and J by 10 bases, with 12 bases between the two germline ends. The CDR3 totals 12 residues. Germline V gives CDR1 SEHNR, CDR2 FQNEAQ (reference sequence). CDR3 bases: TGTGCCAGCGCCCCAGAGGACTCACCCCTCCACTTT. It encodes CASAPEDSPLHF.

The V gene is TRBV7-2, the J gene TRBJ2-7; D gene unclear. V shed 1 base and J shed 3 bases, with 13 bases lying between them. This CDR3 spans 15 amino acids. CDR1 SGHTA and CDR2 FQGNSA come from the germline V gene. CDR3 sequence: CASSLDLGTHYEQYF. CDR3 nucleotide sequence: TGTGCCAGCAGCTTAGATCTGGGAACGCACTACGAGCAGTACTTC.

This sequence joins TRBV4-3 and TRBJ2-2, with D perhaps matching TRBD1 (6 bases). This CDR3 has 16 residues. Trimming removed 0 bases from V and 2 bases from J, with 10 bases in between. Germline CDR1 LGHNA, CDR2 YSLEER. In nucleotides, the CDR3 is TGCGCCAGCAGCCAAGATGGACAGTTAAACACCGGGGAGCTGTTTTTT. It encodes CASSQDGQLNTGELFF.

The V and J genes are TRBV20-1 and TRBJ2-3; D perhaps matches TRBD2 (6 bases). Germline V gene lookup returns CDR1 DFQATT and CDR2 SNEGSKA (reference sequence). V was cut by 4 bases and J by 9 bases, with 11 bases left in between. The CDR3 is 11 residues long. The CDR3 region has the DNA TGCAGTGCTAAGGAGGGACTCACGCAGTATTTT. This sequence encodes CSAKEGLTQYF.

This sequence joins TRBV4-3 and TRBJ1-6; a possible D gene is TRBD1 (5 bases). The CDR3 totals 16 residues. Germline CDR1 and CDR2: LGHNA and YSLEER. The germline V and J ends were trimmed by 0 bases and 7 bases, with 13 bases remaining between them. CDR3 residues: CASSQERGFENSPLHF. In nucleotides, the CDR3 is TGCGCCAGCAGCCAAGAAAGGGGTTTTGAAAATTCACCCCTCCACTTT.

The V call is TRBV4-3, the J call TRBJ2-6; 8 nucleotides match TRBD2. This CDR3 spans 17 amino acids. With 0 bases clipped from V and 3 bases from J, the junction kept 4 bases outside the gene matches. Germline CDR1 and CDR2: LGHNA and YSLEER. CDR3 protein: CASSQDAGGNGANVLTF. In DNA form, the CDR3 reads TGCGCCAGCAGCCAAGATGCGGGGGGCAATGGGGCCAACGTCCTGACTTTC.

The gene calls are TRBV28 and TRBJ2-7; D is uncertain. CDR1 MDHEN and CDR2 SYDVKM come from the germline V gene. The CDR3 runs to 12 residues. V shed 7 bases and J shed 2 bases, with 9 bases lying between them. The CDR3 DNA reads as TGTGCCAGCACTTCGGGCACCTACGAGCAGTACTTC. This encodes CASTSGTYEQYF.

The rearrangement links TRBV4-3 to TRBJ2-2; 11 bases line up with TRBD1. Trimming cost V 0 bases and J 3 bases; bases outside gene matches: 3. This CDR3 spans 17 amino acids. Germline lookup yields CDR1 LGHNA and CDR2 YSLEER. CDR3 in DNA: TGCGCCAGCAGCCAAGAGCTGGGACAGGGGGACACCGGGGAGCTGTTTTTT. Translating it yields CASSQELGQGDTGELFF.

The rearrangement joins TRBV19 to TRBJ2-7, with D perhaps TRBD1 or TRBD2 (5 bases each). The CDR3 contains 15 residues. Per germline, CDR1 LNHDA and CDR2 SQIVND (reference sequence). Trimming shortened V by 3 bases and J by 3 bases, and 15 bases separated the two germline ends. CDR3 sequence reads: CASSMRGDRNYEQYF. The CDR3 DNA reads TGTGCCAGTAGTATGCGAGGGGACCGCAACTACGAGCAGTACTTC.

The V call is TRBV4-3, the J call TRBJ1-1; tentative D call: TRBD1 (5 bases). This CDR3 has 14 residues. Trimming took 0 bases from V and 7 from J, leaving 12 bases between them. Germline V gene sequence: CDR1 LGHNA, CDR2 YSLEER. The CDR3 loop is CASSQDPGGVEAFF. In DNA, the CDR3 is TGCGCCAGCAGCCAAGACCCGGGGGGGGTTGAAGCTTTCTTT.

The chain links TRBV30 to TRBJ1-2; D unresolved. Trimming cost V 2 bases and J 6 bases, with 16 bases left between them. CDR3 size: 14 residues. Germline assignment: CDR1 GTSNPN and CDR2 SVGIG (reference sequence). CDR3 nucleotides: TGTGCCTGGAGTAGAAAAGCGGGGTCCGATGGCTACACCTTC. Its protein is CAWSRKAGSDGYTF.

The CDR3 DNA sequence: TGCGCCAGCAGCTTGGTCGCGGTCTGGACAGACTACCAAGAGACCCAGTACTTC. As protein: CASSLVAVWTDYQETQYF. The chain carries TRBV5-1 and TRBJ2-5; tentatively, D is TRBD1 (6 bases). The CDR3 totals 18 residues. Germline lookup yields CDR1 SGHRS and CDR2 YFSETQ. The ends were cut back, 0 bases at V and 0 bases at J, with 18 bases in the middle.

The chain recombines TRBV6-5 with TRBJ2-7; D is perhaps TRBD1 or TRBD2 (5 bases each). V lost 6 bases, J lost 3 bases, and 12 bases lay in between. In germline, CDR1 is MNHEY, CDR2 SVGAGI. The CDR3 length is 13 residues. CDR3 nucleotide sequence: TGTGCCAGCAGCGAGGGGATTTACTACGAGCAGTACTTC. Residues: CASSEGIYYEQYF.

The chain carries TRBV25-1 and TRBJ2-7; D might be TRBD2 (6 bases). CDR1 and CDR2 (germline): MGHDK, SYGVNS. V lost 4 bases and J lost 3, with 10 bases in between. There are 13 residues in the CDR3. Here the CDR3 DNA reads TGTGCCAGCAGTGTGGGGGGTAGCTACGAGCAGTACTTC. Its translation is CASSVGGSYEQYF.

This clone showed up just a few times. This chain joins TRBV7-6 and TRBJ2-3, with D perhaps TRBD2 (5 bases). This CDR3 is 14 amino acids long. Trimming removed 0 bases at V and 4 bases at J, with 8 bases between. Germline V gives CDR1 SGHVS, CDR2 FNYEAQ. The CDR3 sequence: CASSLAQEADTQYF. The CDR3 DNA reads TGTGCCAGCAGCTTAGCCCAGGAGGCAGATACGCAGTATTTT.

The V gene is TRBV18, the J gene TRBJ1-4; D is unresolved. CDR1 and CDR2 (germline): KGHSH, LQKENI. Trimming stripped 6 bases from V and 7 bases from J, with 15 bases between. This CDR3 comprises 14 residues. The CDR3 nucleotides are TGTGCCAGCTCGCCCGGCGCAGCTGTTGAAAAACTGTTTTTT. Translation gives CASSPGAAVEKLFF.

This clone occurred once. The chain has TRBV5-1 and TRBJ1-4; 7 bases match TRBD1. Germline V CDR1 and CDR2: SGHRS, YFSETQ. The CDR3 covers 14 residues. V lost 0 bases to trimming and J lost 7 bases; unmatched junction nucleotides: 3. This chain's CDR3 is CASSLGQGSEKLFF. Here the CDR3 DNA reads TGCGCCAGCAGCTTGGGACAGGGAAGTGAAAAACTGTTTTTT.

V is TRBV19 and J is TRBJ1-1; D gene uncertain. Germline-derived CDR1 and CDR2 are LNHDA and SQIVND (reference sequence). V lost 5 bases and J 6 bases, leaving 16 bases between the germline ends. This CDR3 contains 14 residues. This chain's CDR3 is CASSLEEGLAEAFF. The CDR3 coding sequence is TGTGCCAGTAGTTTGGAGGAGGGTCTGGCTGAAGCTTTCTTT.

V is TRBV28 and J is TRBJ1-1; no definite D call. The CDR3 runs 14 residues. V was clipped by 5 bases and J by 0 bases, with 10 bases between them. CDR1 MDHEN and CDR2 SYDVKM come from the germline V gene. The CDR3 here is CASSEGRMNTEAFF. The CDR3 DNA is TGTGCCAGCAGTGAAGGACGCATGAACACTGAAGCTTTCTTT.

V gene TRBV19 combines with J gene TRBJ1-1, with 7 bases lining up with TRBD1. V shed 4 bases and J 3 bases; nucleotides not matched to a gene: 5. The CDR3 contains 14 residues. Germline V gene lookup returns CDR1 LNHDA and CDR2 SQIVND (reference sequence). The chain's CDR3 is CASSRTGGDTEAFF. The CDR3 DNA sequence: TGTGCCAGTAGTAGGACAGGCGGGGACACTGAAGCTTTCTTT.